The rows below give T cell receptor beta chains drawn from one sample of a study of CD8 T cells in ankylosing spondylitis. Using its own MiXCR run on the 5' RACE reads, TCRdb lists one record per CDR3 protein. The sample records fewer than 750,000 distinct CDR3 sequences, about 20% being singletons. Sequenced sample: blood, either unsorted or a sorted T cell fraction (not recorded which). The source of these receptors is a male donor with ankylosing spondylitis. Both conserved end residues are part of each CDR3. The D gene is left open where the match is weak. Rows may omit the clone size; those that give it use once, few, many or a size class.

v_call	clone_size	d_call	j_call	cdr3_aa	cdr3_nt
TRBV20-1	-	TRBD2	TRBJ2-5	CSAPTSGGWETQYF	TGCAGTGCCCCGACGAGCGGGGGGTGGGAGACCCAGTACTTC
TRBV6-5	-	TRBD1	TRBJ2-7	CASSYSTGTNEQYF	TGTGCCAGCAGTTACTCGACAGGGACCAACGAGCAGTACTTC
TRBV6-1	few	-	TRBJ1-4	CASSKTVNEKLFF	TGTGCCAGCAGCAAAACAGTGAATGAAAAACTGTTTTTT
TRBV4-1	-	TRBD1	TRBJ2-2	CASSLVHGTGGLLGELFF	TGCGCCAGCAGCCTGGTCCACGGGACAGGGGGCCTACTCGGGGAGCTGTTTTTT
TRBV11-3	-	-	TRBJ2-5	CASSLLSRGRETQYF	TGTGCCAGCAGCTTATTGTCCAGGGGCCGGGAGACCCAGTACTTC
TRBV4-1	-	-	TRBJ2-4	CASSQTDQKNIQYF	TGCGCCAGCAGCCAGACGGACCAGAAAAACATTCAGTACTTC
TRBV7-3	many	TRBD2	TRBJ2-3	CASSSGLAGGGDTQYF	TGTGCCAGCAGCTCCGGACTAGCGGGAGGGGGAGATACGCAGTATTTT
TRBV7-9	-	-	TRBJ2-5	CASSLPRGTEETQYF	TGTGCCAGCAGCTTGCCCCGGGGGACCGAAGAGACCCAGTACTTC
TRBV27	-	-	TRBJ1-2	CASSKGPNYGYTF	TGTGCCAGCTCGAAGGGACCTAACTATGGCTACACCTTC
TRBV10-3	-	-	TRBJ2-7	CAITDSGGSSYEQYF	TGTGCCATCACCGATAGCGGAGGAAGCTCCTACGAGCAGTACTTC
TRBV20-1	-	TRBD1	TRBJ1-1	CSANPGQGAVRAFF	TGCAGTGCTAATCCGGGACAGGGGGCCGTGAGGGCTTTCTTT
TRBV9	-	-	TRBJ1-1	CASSPPPQGGTEAFF	TGTGCCAGCAGCCCACCCCCACAGGGAGGAACTGAAGCTTTCTTT
TRBV9	-	TRBD1	TRBJ2-1	CASSVVPGQGLYNEQFF	TGTGCCAGCAGCGTAGTCCCCGGACAGGGCCTCTACAATGAGCAGTTCTTC
TRBV9	-	TRBD1	TRBJ1-2	CASSPGGQAGYTF	TGTGCCAGCAGCCCGGGGGGACAGGCCGGCTACACCTTC
TRBV18	-	TRBD1	TRBJ1-3	CASSPAPQGAHTIYF	TGTGCCAGCTCACCAGCACCCCAGGGGGCACACACCATATATTTT
TRBV15	few	-	TRBJ2-7	CATSSRTQGPIYEQYF	TGTGCCACCAGCTCGCGTACACAGGGCCCGATCTACGAGCAGTACTTC
TRBV6-5	few	-	TRBJ1-3	CASSYSGTIGNTIYF	TGTGCCAGCAGTTACTCCGGGACGATTGGAAACACCATATATTTT
TRBV18	few	-	TRBJ2-3	CASSQGWADTQYF	TGTGCCAGCTCACAGGGATGGGCAGATACGCAGTATTTT
TRBV12-3/TRBV12-4	-	-	TRBJ1-2	CASSSDRHGYTF	TGTGCCAGCAGCTCGGACAGACATGGCTACACCTTC
TRBV29-1	few	TRBD1	TRBJ1-1	CSVTGQGADTEAFF	TGCAGCGTAACTGGACAGGGGGCTGACACTGAAGCTTTCTTT
TRBV10-3	many	-	TRBJ2-5	CAISESDKETQYF	TGTGCCATCAGTGAGTCTGATAAAGAGACCCAGTACTTC
TRBV12-3/TRBV12-4	-	-	TRBJ1-1	CASSLGNSNTEAFF	TGTGCCAGCAGTTTGGGTAATTCGAACACTGAAGCTTTCTTT
TRBV7-9	-	-	TRBJ1-1	CASSLDPDRLNTEAFF	TGTGCCAGCAGCTTAGACCCGGACAGACTGAACACTGAAGCTTTCTTT
TRBV7-9	-	-	TRBJ1-1	CASSLVPRVNTEAFF	TGTGCCAGCAGCTTAGTTCCCAGGGTGAACACTGAAGCTTTCTTT
TRBV4-3	-	TRBD2	TRBJ2-3	CASSQVASGADTQYF	TGCGCCAGCAGCCAAGTGGCTAGCGGCGCAGATACGCAGTATTTT
TRBV11-2	many	-	TRBJ1-5	CASSSLQEVSNQPQHF	TGTGCCAGCAGCTCCCTACAGGAAGTTTCCAATCAGCCCCAGCATTTT
TRBV5-6	few	-	TRBJ2-4	CASSYVGNIQYF	TGTGCCAGCAGCTACGTGGGCAACATTCAGTACTTC
TRBV20-1	few	-	TRBJ1-1	CSAKGTPFNTEAFF	TGCAGTGCTAAAGGAACACCCTTCAACACTGAAGCTTTCTTT
TRBV20-1	-	-	TRBJ2-3	CSARVGRVSTDTQYF	TGCAGTGCTAGAGTTGGACGGGTGAGCACAGATACGCAGTATTTT
TRBV29-1	-	TRBD2	TRBJ2-1	CSVEAGGRNEQFF	TGCAGCGTTGAAGCGGGAGGGAGGAATGAGCAGTTCTTC
TRBV20-1	-	TRBD1	TRBJ2-1	CSAPGQGASEQFF	TGCAGTGCCCCGGGACAGGGGGCGAGTGAGCAGTTCTTC
TRBV30	few	-	TRBJ1-5	CAWSVEGSQPQHF	TGTGCCTGGAGTGTAGAGGGGAGTCAGCCCCAGCATTTT
TRBV9	-	-	TRBJ1-2	CASSVGIGYYGYTF	TGTGCCAGCAGCGTAGGTATAGGGTACTATGGCTACACCTTC
TRBV4-2	few	-	TRBJ2-7	CASSQGGQGPGGRALSYEQYF	TGTGCCAGCAGCCAAGGCGGGCAGGGGCCCGGTGGGAGGGCCCTCTCCTACGAGCAGTACTTC
TRBV11-2	-	-	TRBJ1-2	CASSLGVGGANYGYTF	TGTGCCAGCAGCTTAGGGGTGGGGGGAGCTAACTATGGCTACACCTTC
TRBV6-2/TRBV6-3	few	TRBD1	TRBJ2-7	CASNRGPSASYEQYF	TGTGCCAGCAACAGGGGGCCGTCAGCTTCCTACGAGCAGTACTTC
TRBV10-3	-	TRBD1	TRBJ1-2	CAISEGTGSINYGYTF	TGTGCCATCAGTGAGGGGACAGGTTCCATCAACTATGGCTACACCTTC
TRBV20-1	-	TRBD1	TRBJ1-1	CSARGTGALQAFF	TGCAGTGCTAGAGGGACAGGGGCCCTTCAGGCTTTCTTT
TRBV6-1	many	TRBD2	TRBJ2-1	CASSGLAGSNEQFF	TGTGCCAGCAGTGGACTAGCGGGAAGCAATGAGCAGTTCTTC
TRBV7-3	few	-	TRBJ2-1	CASSSGYEQFF	TGTGCCAGCAGCTCGGGGTATGAGCAGTTCTTC
TRBV7-6	-	-	TRBJ1-1	CASSFERLEAFF	TGTGCCAGCAGCTTTGAAAGGCTTGAAGCTTTCTTT
TRBV12-3/TRBV12-4	few	-	TRBJ2-7	CATRGPSYEQYF	TGTGCCACGCGGGGGCCCTCCTACGAGCAGTACTTC
TRBV7-3	-	TRBD2	TRBJ2-1	CASSYSGPTNNEQFF	TGTGCCAGCAGCTATAGCGGGCCTACGAACAATGAGCAGTTCTTC
TRBV20-1	-	TRBD2	TRBJ2-1	CSAERLRRGAYNEQFF	TGCAGTGCCGAGAGGTTGAGGCGGGGGGCCTACAATGAGCAGTTCTTC
TRBV11-2	many	-	TRBJ1-6	CASRAGLSNSPLHF	TGTGCCAGCAGGGCGGGGCTTTCTAATTCACCCCTCCACTTT
TRBV5-6	few	-	TRBJ1-6	CASSFYAILGSPLHF	TGTGCCAGCAGCTTTTACGCGATTTTGGGTTCACCCCTCCACTTT
TRBV10-3	-	TRBD2	TRBJ2-1	CAISESRLAGGKFNNEQFF	TGTGCCATCAGTGAGTCGAGGCTAGCGGGAGGTAAATTTAACAATGAGCAGTTCTTC
TRBV30	-	TRBD1	TRBJ2-1	CAWMTGAEQFF	TGTGCCTGGATGACAGGGGCCGAGCAGTTCTTC
TRBV7-3	few	-	TRBJ2-3	CASSPQGGGTDTQYF	TGTGCCAGCAGCCCACAGGGCGGGGGCACAGATACGCAGTATTTT
TRBV20-1	-	-	TRBJ2-3	CSAREGRQGADTQYF	TGCAGTGCTAGAGAGGGGAGGCAGGGGGCAGATACGCAGTATTTT
TRBV7-3	few	TRBD1	TRBJ1-1	CASSSTGETEAFF	TGTGCCAGCAGCTCAACAGGGGAAACTGAAGCTTTCTTT